Sequencing of this T cell receptor beta chain was carried out in a study of T cells in Graves' hyperthyroidism and ophthalmopathy. Study results and caveats: Ophthalmopathy was told apart from stable hyperthyroidism by a 13 V-J model. Researchers found most expanded thyroid clonotypes above 0.001 in blood as well.

There were TCR beta CDR3 regions amplified from RNA transcripts. The HTBI primer set served for first-round RT-PCR of the TCR CDR3. TCRdb processed the multiplex PCR reads anew with MiXCR; each CDR3 protein has one entry. The table shows a few hundred thousand distinct CDR3 sequences, with 15% to 19% occurring only once. CDR1 and CDR2 from the germline V gene are SGHVS and FQNEAQ. The CDR3 length is 13 residues. This clonotype was seen a few times. What it recognizes is unknown. Fresh peripheral blood, approximately 9.7 ml, was the source of the PBMCs. The chain employs TRBV7-8 and TRBJ2-2, with 9 bases identical to TRBD2. The sample comprised blood. This sequence originates from a woman younger than 35 with Graves' hyperthyroidism that later progressed to Graves' ophthalmopathy. The DNA of the CDR3 is TGTGCTGTTGCGGGGGGGAAAACCGGGGAGCTGTTTTTT. It encodes CAVAGGKTGELFF.